This TCR beta chain is from a study of blood T cell repertoires in COVID-19. Study at large: Italy, Spain and the United States were the sources of the convalescent and acute COVID-19 samples. PBMCs, B-cell-depleted T cells, or T cells provided the cDNA or gDNA that made up the material.

This CDR3 comprises 12 residues. V dropped 4 bases and J dropped 6 bases, with 11 bases sitting between them. The germline gives CDR1 SGHRS, CDR2 YFSETQ. On this clone: This same CDR3 is encoded by further DNA sequences in the sample.

As handled by the study authors: Amplification of reference gene primers provided the estimated nucleated cell counts. Sequencing was performed with immunoSEQ multiplex PCR; in TCRdb, only in-frame clones are kept and a portion is missing. V and J calls and clone size follow that table, whereas D and trimming were derived from the DNA. The data contain some 350,000 clones, 89% of them singletons. The TCR sequence derives from a woman aged 30 to 39 with COVID-19, enrolled during active disease. This chain connects TRBV5-1 to TRBJ2-7; TRBD2 is a possible D gene (6 bases). The sample consisted of peripheral blood. CDR3 bases: TGCGCCAGCAGCAGTAGCGGAGGCGAGCAGTACTTC. Amino acids: CASSSSGGEQYF.